This TCR beta chain was obtained from a study of blood T cell repertoires in COVID-19. On the study more broadly: COVID-19 samples collected from the United States, Italy and Spain covered acute and convalescent phases. Sources were T cells, B-cell-depleted T cells, or PBMCs; the material itself was cDNA or gDNA.

In the original analysis: Reference gene primer amplification in the assay estimated nucleated cell counts. Produced via immunoSEQ multiplex PCR; TCRdb's table is partial and in-frame only. That table is the source of V, J and clone size, and D and trimming were worked out from the DNA. This sample has 370,000 or so clones, with around 84% found just once. From germline, CDR1 is SGHVS and CDR2 FQNEAQ. This CDR3 has 17 amino acids. V shed 0 bases, J shed 4 bases, and the junction held 10 bases outside the gene matches. The rearrangement links TRBV7-8 to TRBJ2-7, with 9 bases that match TRBD2. The sequenced material came from peripheral blood. The TCR was taken from a human donor with acute or convalescent COVID-19. The donor label of this sample is uncertain. CDR3 DNA: TGTGCCAGCAGCTTAGCGTTACCAGCGGGAGGAATGTACGAGCAGTACTTC. Translated: CASSLALPAGGMYEQYF.